A selection of T cell receptor beta chains follows, all from one sample in a study of T cell responses to AZD1222 COVID-19 vaccine. The protocol was immunoSEQ multiplex PCR, while the TCRdb copy is restricted to in-frame clones and leaves out a portion. The sample holds some 150,000 clones; around 90% are singletons and the top ten take under 4%. This specimen was peripheral blood, taken 28 days after the second AZD1222 dose. These receptors all stem from an adult who received the AZD1222 COVID-19 vaccine. Each CDR3 is given with its conserved first and last residue. Each record gives: J gene, clone size, V gene, D gene, CDR3 DNA, CDR3 protein. The D gene is left open where the match is weak. The size entry is marked missing in some rows and otherwise reads once, few, many or a size class.

TRBJ1-5 NA TRBV19 TRBD1 TGTGCCAGTAGTGTGCCAAGGGACAGGAGCCTTAGCAATCAGCCCCAGCATTTT CASSVPRDRSLSNQPQHF
TRBJ1-4 NA TRBV15 TRBD1 TGTGCCACCAGCAGAGCCAGGGGGCTTAATGAAAAACTGTTTTTT CATSRARGLNEKLFF
TRBJ2-1 NA TRBV5-1 NA TGCGCCAGCAGCCCCCCCCAGGGTACAGATGAGCAGTTCTTC CASSPPQGTDEQFF
TRBJ2-2 NA TRBV7-8 NA TGTGCCAGCAGCTTAGTTAGGAACACCGGGGAGCTGTTTTTT CASSLVRNTGELFF
TRBJ1-2 NA TRBV28 NA TGTGCCAGCAGTTTAAGGGCCCACTATGGCTACACCTTC CASSLRAHYGYTF
TRBJ2-4 NA TRBV11-2 TRBD1 TGTGCCAGCAGCCTCGCCCGGACAGGGTCGGCCAAAAACATTCAGTACTTC CASSLARTGSAKNIQYF
TRBJ2-3 NA TRBV9 NA TGTGCCAGCAGCGTAGGGGACACGAGGGGGACCAATACGCAGTATTTT CASSVGDTRGTNTQYF
TRBJ2-3 NA TRBV10-3 NA TGTGCCACCGGGAGGGGACAGGATAGCACAGATACGCAGTATTTT CATGRGQDSTDTQYF
TRBJ2-7 once TRBV6-5 TRBD2 TGTGCCAGCACCCTGACTAGCGGGTTCTCCTACGAGCAGTACTTC CASTLTSGFSYEQYF
TRBJ1-1 NA TRBV5-1 NA TGCGCCAGCAGCTTGATAGCTAGTAGTGAAGCTTTCTTT CASSLIASSEAFF
TRBJ1-6 NA TRBV3-1/TRBV3-2 NA TGTGCCAGCAGCCAAGATAGGTGGGGGGACCGCTCCCGCGGTAATTCACCCCTCCACTTT CASSQDRWGDRSRGNSPLHF
TRBJ2-1 NA TRBV9 NA TGTGCCAGCAGCGTAGGGGCAAATGAGCAGTTCTTC CASSVGANEQFF
TRBJ2-1 NA TRBV6-4 NA TGTGCCAGCAGTTCGGAGGGAGGCTCCTACAATGAGCAGTTCTTC CASSSEGGSYNEQFF
TRBJ2-3 NA TRBV7-8 TRBD2 TGTGCCAGCAGCTTAGGCCCCGGGGGGCGGGAGGTCACAGATACGCAGTATTTT CASSLGPGGREVTDTQYF
TRBJ1-2 few TRBV19 NA TGTGCCAGTAGTATCGATGGTTCGGCCGGATATGGCTACACCTTC CASSIDGSAGYGYTF
TRBJ2-1 NA TRBV6-5 NA TGTGCCAGCACCGATTTAGCACATGAGCAGTTCTTC CASTDLAHEQFF
TRBJ2-7 NA TRBV7-2 NA TGTGCCAGCAGTCCGAGGGGGGGCGCGTCAGGCGAGCAGTACTTC CASSPRGGASGEQYF
TRBJ2-7 NA TRBV5-1 TRBD1 TGCGCCAGCAGCCCTGGGACAGCGTCCTACGAGCAGTACTTC CASSPGTASYEQYF
TRBJ2-3 NA TRBV3-1/TRBV3-2 TRBD2 TGTGCCAGCAGCAGGACCGGGACTAGCCTCCCAGATACGCAGTATTTT CASSRTGTSLPDTQYF
TRBJ2-1 NA TRBV7-2 TRBD2 TGTGCCAGCGCTAGCGGGCCGTACAATGAGCAGTTCTTC CASASGPYNEQFF
TRBJ2-3 NA TRBV24-1 TRBD2 TGTGCCACCAGTGACCCGGATAGCGGGGGTGGAACAGATACGCAGTATTTT CATSDPDSGGGTDTQYF
TRBJ1-3 once TRBV25-1 NA TGTGCCAGCAGCGCCCGGGACGGCACGGCCAAGGTTGGAAACACCATATATTTT CASSARDGTAKVGNTIYF
TRBJ2-3 NA TRBV5-1 TRBD2 TGCGCCAGCAATGGACTAGCGGGGGACCCCACAGATACGCAGTATTTT CASNGLAGDPTDTQYF
TRBJ1-5 NA TRBV18 NA TGTGCCAGCTCATCTGGTTCAGATCAGCCCCAGCATTTT CASSSGSDQPQHF
TRBJ1-4 NA TRBV5-1 NA TGCGCCAGCAGCCAGGACAGCGTTAATGAAAAACTGTTTTTT CASSQDSVNEKLFF
TRBJ1-1 NA TRBV4-1 TRBD1 TGCGCCAGCAGCCAGGCAGGGGGGGTACGGACTGAAGCTTTCTTT CASSQAGGVRTEAFF
TRBJ2-7 NA TRBV5-4 TRBD2 TGTGCCAGCAGCGAGACCGGGACTAGCGACTACGAGCAGTACTTC CASSETGTSDYEQYF
TRBJ1-4 NA TRBV15 NA TGTGCCACCAGCAGGAACCTTCACACAGCAACTAATGAAAAACTGTTTTTT CATSRNLHTATNEKLFF
TRBJ1-1 NA TRBV6-1 NA TGTGCCAGCAGTGAAGTAGCACCCGAAGCTTTCTTT CASSEVAPEAFF
TRBJ1-1 NA TRBV2 NA TGTGCCAGCACTATACAGGGACTGAACACTGAAGCTTTCTTT CASTIQGLNTEAFF
TRBJ2-3 NA TRBV19 NA TGTGCCAGTAGTCGTGGTGTAGACTCAGATACGCAGTATTTT CASSRGVDSDTQYF
TRBJ1-1 NA TRBV16 TRBD1 TGTGCCAGCAGCAGGACAGGTTGGAGGACTGAAGCTTTCTTT CASSRTGWRTEAFF
TRBJ1-2 NA TRBV27 NA TGTGCCAGCGGGAAGGGGGTTGACTATGGCTACACCTTC CASGKGVDYGYTF
TRBJ1-1 NA TRBV11-2 NA TGTGCCAGCAGCCCCCCAGTCATGAACACTGAAGCTTTCTTT CASSPPVMNTEAFF
TRBJ1-1 NA TRBV7-9 NA TGTGCCAGCAGCTCCCTTAAAAAGCTAAACACTGAAGCTTTCTTT CASSSLKKLNTEAFF
TRBJ2-7 once TRBV11-2 TRBD1 TGTGCCAGCAGCAGGGACAGGTTCTCCTACGAGCAGTACTTC CASSRDRFSYEQYF
TRBJ2-3 NA TRBV20-1 NA TGCAGTGCTACCCAGAGCGGGCCCCAGTATTTT CSATQSGPQYF
TRBJ1-2 NA TRBV6-5 TRBD1 TGTGCCAGCAGTTACCCACCGGGACAGGGGAACTATGGCTACACCTTC CASSYPPGQGNYGYTF
TRBJ1-1 NA TRBV5-4 NA TGTGCCAGCAGCTTGCCCGATACACCCACTGAAGCTTTCTTT CASSLPDTPTEAFF
TRBJ1-1 NA TRBV11-2 TRBD1 TGTGCCAGCAGCTTAGAGGGGACAGGGGGGGGCACTGAAGCTTTCTTT CASSLEGTGGGTEAFF
TRBJ1-1 NA TRBV10-1 NA TGCGCCAGCAGTGAGTCGGGGACACTTTACCTAGGAGCTTTCTTT CASSESGTLYLGAFF
TRBJ1-3 NA TRBV7-9 NA TGTGCCAGCAGTGATTATAGGGAATCTGGAAACACCATATATTTT CASSDYRESGNTIYF